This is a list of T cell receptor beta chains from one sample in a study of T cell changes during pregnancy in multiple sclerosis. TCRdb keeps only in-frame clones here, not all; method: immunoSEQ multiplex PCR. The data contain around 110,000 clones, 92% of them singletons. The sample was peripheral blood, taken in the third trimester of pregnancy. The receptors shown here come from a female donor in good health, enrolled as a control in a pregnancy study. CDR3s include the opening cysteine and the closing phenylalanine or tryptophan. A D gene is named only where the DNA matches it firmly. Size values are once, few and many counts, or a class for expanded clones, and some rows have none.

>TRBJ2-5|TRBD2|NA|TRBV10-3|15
CAIRGPGTSVETQYF
TGTGCCATCAGGGGGCCCGGGACTAGCGTGGAGACCCAGTACTTC
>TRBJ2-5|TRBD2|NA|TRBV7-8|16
CASSPMTSGGTETQYF
TGTGCCAGCAGCCCCATGACTAGCGGGGGGACGGAGACCCAGTACTTC
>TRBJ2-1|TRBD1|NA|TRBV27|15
CASSSPGTGDNEQFF
TGTGCCAGCAGTTCGCCCGGGACAGGGGACAATGAGCAGTTCTTC
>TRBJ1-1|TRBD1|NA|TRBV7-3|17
CASSPLVRTGGFAEAFF
TGTGCCAGCAGCCCCCTGGTTCGGACAGGGGGCTTTGCTGAAGCTTTCTTT
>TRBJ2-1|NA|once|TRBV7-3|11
CASSSNGKQFF
TGTGCCAGCAGCTCGAACGGGAAGCAGTTCTTC
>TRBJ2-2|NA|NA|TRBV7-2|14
CASSSTVGTGELFF
TGTGCCAGCAGCTCTACAGTCGGAACCGGGGAGCTGTTTTTT
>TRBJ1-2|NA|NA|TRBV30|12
CAWSVGGFGYTF
TGTGCCTGGAGTGTAGGGGGTTTTGGCTACACCTTC
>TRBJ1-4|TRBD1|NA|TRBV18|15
CASSLDRVSPEKLFF
TGTGCCAGCTCACTAGACAGGGTCTCACCTGAAAAACTGTTTTTT
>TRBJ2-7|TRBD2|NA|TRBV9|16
CASSPRMGGSSYEQYF
TGTGCCAGCAGCCCCCGGATGGGGGGGAGCTCCTACGAGCAGTACTTC
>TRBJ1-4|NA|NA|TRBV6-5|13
CATAGSTNEKLFF
TGTGCCACAGCAGGGTCAACTAATGAAAAACTGTTTTTT
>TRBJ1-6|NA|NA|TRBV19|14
CASSRDSYNSPLHF
TGTGCCAGTAGTAGAGACAGTTATAATTCACCCCTCCACTTT
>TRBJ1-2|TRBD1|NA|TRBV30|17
CAWNNLYRDRGYYGYTF
TGTGCCTGGAACAATCTTTACCGGGACAGGGGCTACTATGGCTACACCTTC
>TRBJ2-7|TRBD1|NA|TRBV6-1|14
CAVCLQGASYEQYF
TGTGCCGTCTGCCTACAGGGGGCTTCCTACGAGCAGTACTTC
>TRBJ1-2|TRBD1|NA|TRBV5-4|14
CASRMDRGTRGYTF
TGTGCCAGCAGGATGGACAGGGGGACGCGGGGCTACACCTTC
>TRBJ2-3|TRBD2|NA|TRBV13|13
CASTSGGASPQYF
TGTGCCAGCACCAGCGGGGGGGCCTCTCCGCAGTATTTT
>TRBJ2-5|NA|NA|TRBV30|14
CAWSVLGVQETQYF
TGTGCCTGGAGTGTACTAGGTGTCCAAGAGACCCAGTACTTC
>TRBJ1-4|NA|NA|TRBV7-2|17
CASSFFLAGATNEKLFF
TGTGCCAGCAGCTTTTTTCTCGCCGGTGCAACTAATGAAAAACTGTTTTTT
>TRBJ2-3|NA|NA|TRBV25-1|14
CASSAPFGTDTQYF
TGTGCCAGCAGTGCCCCTTTCGGCACAGATACGCAGTATTTT
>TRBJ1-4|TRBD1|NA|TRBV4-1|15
CASSPPGQGKEKLFF
TGCGCCAGCAGCCCACCGGGACAGGGGAAGGAAAAACTGTTTTTT
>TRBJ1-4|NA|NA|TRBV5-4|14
CASSSGGTNEKLFF
TGTGCCAGCAGCTCGGGGGGGACTAATGAAAAACTGTTTTTT
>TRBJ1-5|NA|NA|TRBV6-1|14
CASSEIGQPQPQHF
TGTGCCAGCAGTGAAATCGGACAGCCCCAGCCCCAGCATTTT
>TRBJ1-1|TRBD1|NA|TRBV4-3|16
CASSQGTGGMNTEAFF
TGCGCCAGCAGCCAAGGGACAGGGGGTATGAACACTGAAGCTTTCTTT